This TCR beta chain was sequenced during a study of OX40 agonist ivuxolimab in advanced cancers. Profiling relied on immunoSEQ multiplex PCR, and the TCRdb table lists in-frame clones only, not all of them. This sample has approximately 40,000 clones, with about four fifths found just once. V was clipped by 4 bases and J by 6 bases; unmatched bases: 7. The length of the CDR3 is 14 residues. CDR1 is MNHNY and CDR2 is SVGAGI in the germline V gene (reference sequence). A word on this clone: Antigen specificity is unknown.

The study's findings and limits: Some patients who did not respond also had low normalized T-cell clonal expansion. At 0.1 to 3.0 mg/kg, CD4+ and CD8+ blood T cells expanded clonally by week 6. Compared with CD4+, CD8+ T cells on average had more expanded clones.

The chain has TRBV6-6 and TRBJ2-7, with TRBD1 matching over 9 bases. The sequence derives from an adult with an advanced solid tumor such as melanoma, head and neck, liver or kidney cancer. Sequencing used CD4+ or CD8+ T cells sorted from blood, obtained in a trial of the OX40 agonist ivuxolimab. The CDR3 reads CASSFLQGASEQYF. The CDR3 DNA reads as TGTGCCAGCAGTTTTCTACAGGGGGCGAGCGAGCAGTACTTC.